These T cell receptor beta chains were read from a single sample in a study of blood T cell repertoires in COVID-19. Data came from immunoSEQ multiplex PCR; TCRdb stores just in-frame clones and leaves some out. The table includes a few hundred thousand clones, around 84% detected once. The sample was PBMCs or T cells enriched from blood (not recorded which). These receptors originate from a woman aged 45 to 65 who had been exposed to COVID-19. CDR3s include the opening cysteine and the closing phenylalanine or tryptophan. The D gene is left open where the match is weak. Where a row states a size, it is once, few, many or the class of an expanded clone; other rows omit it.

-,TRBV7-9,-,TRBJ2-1,TGTGCCAGCAGCTCTGTGGGCTTAAACTCCTACAATGAGCAGTTCTTC,CASSSVGLNSYNEQFF
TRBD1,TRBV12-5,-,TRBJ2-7,TGTGCTAGTGCCCCCGGGACAGGGGGTGTCTACGAGCAGTACTTC,CASAPGTGGVYEQYF
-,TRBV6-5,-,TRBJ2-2,TGTGCCAGCAGCCATAAACAGGGAGGGCACGGGGAGCTGTTTTTT,CASSHKQGGHGELFF
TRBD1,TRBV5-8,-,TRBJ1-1,TGTGCCAGCAGCCCATCCCGGACAGGGCAGAACACTGAAGCTTTCTTT,CASSPSRTGQNTEAFF
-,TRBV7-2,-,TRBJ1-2,TGTGCCAGCAGCTTAAGCAGGGACTACACCTTC,CASSLSRDYTF
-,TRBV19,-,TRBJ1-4,TGTGCCAGTAGTATAGGCGGATTAACTAATGAAAAACTGTTTTTT,CASSIGGLTNEKLFF
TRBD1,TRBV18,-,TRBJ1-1,TGTGCCAGCTCAACAGGGGGCACTGAAGCTTTCTTT,CASSTGGTEAFF
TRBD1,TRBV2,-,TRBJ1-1,TGTGCCAGCCCAAAGGACAGGGTGTCTTTCTTT,CASPKDRVSFF
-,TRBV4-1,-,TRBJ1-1,TGCGCCAGCAGCCAAGGACCAGGGGCGAACACTGAAGCTTTCTTT,CASSQGPGANTEAFF
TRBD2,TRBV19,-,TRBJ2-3,TGTGCCAGTAGTATGGCGCGGCGGGGGGCTAGGGATACGCAGTATTTT,CASSMARRGARDTQYF
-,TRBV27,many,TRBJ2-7,TGTGCCAGCGTCCGTCGAGGTCTTATCTCCTACGAGCAGTACTTC,CASVRRGLISYEQYF
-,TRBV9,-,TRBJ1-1,TGTGCCAGCAGCGTAGCCATAGGTGACAGCCCGCACACTGAAGCTTTCTTT,CASSVAIGDSPHTEAFF
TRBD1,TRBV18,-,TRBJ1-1,TGTGCCAGCTCACCAAGGCATTGGGGACAGCTCATGAACACTGAAGCTTTCTTT,CASSPRHWGQLMNTEAFF
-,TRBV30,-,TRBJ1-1,TGTGCCTGGAGTGTTACGGGGGGAGCTTTCTTT,CAWSVTGGAFF
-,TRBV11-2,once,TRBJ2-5,TGTGCCAGCAGCTGGGGGGACGGGGGAGAGACCCAGTACTTC,CASSWGDGGETQYF
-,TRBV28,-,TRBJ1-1,TGTGCCAGCAGTCAGCGCATGAACACTGAAGCTTTCTTT,CASSQRMNTEAFF
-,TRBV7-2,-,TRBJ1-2,TGTGCCAGCAGCTTAACAGGGTCGGACTATGGCTACACCTTC,CASSLTGSDYGYTF
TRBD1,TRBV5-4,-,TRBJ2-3,TGTGCCAGCAGCTTGACAGGGGTTACAGATACGCAGTATTTT,CASSLTGVTDTQYF
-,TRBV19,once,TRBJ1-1,TGTGCCAGTAGTTCTCGGGATGGGGTTGGTGGCACTGAAGCTTTCTTT,CASSSRDGVGGTEAFF
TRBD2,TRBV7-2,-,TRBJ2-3,TGTGCCAGCAGCTTACAACCCCAAGCGGGGACCCGCACAGATACGCAGTATTTT,CASSLQPQAGTRTDTQYF
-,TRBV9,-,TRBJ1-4,TGTGCCAGCAGCGTAGAGGACAGCTATAATGAAAAACTGTTTTTT,CASSVEDSYNEKLFF
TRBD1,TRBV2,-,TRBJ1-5,TGTGCCAGCAGTGGGGACAGGACAAGACAGCCCCAGCATTTT,CASSGDRTRQPQHF
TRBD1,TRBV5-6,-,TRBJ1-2,TGTGCCAGCAGCCCGAGGACAGGGACCTTCGATGGCTACACCTTC,CASSPRTGTFDGYTF
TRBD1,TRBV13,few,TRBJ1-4,TGTGCAAGCAGGAGGGGGCGTGAAAAACTGTTTTTT,CASRRGREKLFF